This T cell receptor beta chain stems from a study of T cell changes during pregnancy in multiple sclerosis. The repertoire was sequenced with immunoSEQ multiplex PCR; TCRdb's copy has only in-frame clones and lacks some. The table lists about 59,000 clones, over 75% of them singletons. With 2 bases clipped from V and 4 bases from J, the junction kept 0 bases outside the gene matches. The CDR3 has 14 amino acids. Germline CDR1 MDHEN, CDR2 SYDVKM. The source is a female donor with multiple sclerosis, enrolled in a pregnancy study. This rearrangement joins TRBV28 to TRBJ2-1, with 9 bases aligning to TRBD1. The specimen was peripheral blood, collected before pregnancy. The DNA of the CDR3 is TGTGCCAGCAGTTTAGGGACAGGGTACAATGAGCAGTTCTTC. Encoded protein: CASSLGTGYNEQFF.